This TCR beta chain was documented in a study of T cell responses to AZD1222 COVID-19 vaccine. Between the trimmed V and J ends, which lost 0 bases and 11 bases, there was a span of 8 bases. Germline V gene lookup returns CDR1 SGHDT and CDR2 YYEEEE. This CDR3 contains 11 residues. Study conclusions and caveats: Donors were mostly white British, more females; clonal diversity possibly underestimated. The reported proportion of spike-specific TCRs targeting unmutated variant regions was nearly half.

On this clone itself: Its antigen is not known.

Generated by immunoSEQ multiplex PCR, the TCRdb table keeps only in-frame clones and is missing some. The data contain about 150,000 clones, approximately 90% of them singletons. The input for sequencing was peripheral blood, taken on day 0 of AZD1222 vaccination. This chain links TRBV5-6 with TRBJ1-1; D gene ambiguous. The source of this sequence is an adult in good health. CDR3 DNA: TGTGCCAGCAGCTTGGGCAGCGTGGCTTTCTTT. This codes for CASSLGSVAFF.